This TCR beta chain was sequenced for a study of blood T cell repertoires in COVID-19. Overall study context: Material from acute and convalescent COVID-19 was sourced from the United States, Italy and Spain.

The CDR3 totals 18 residues. V lost 6 bases to trimming and J lost 0 bases; unmatched junction nucleotides: 11. Looked up from germline, CDR1 is MGHRA and CDR2 is YSYEKL. Authors' analysis steps: Reference gene primers were amplified, and this amplification served to estimate nucleated cell counts. Measured with immunoSEQ multiplex PCR; TCRdb has only the in-frame clones, and not every one. For V, J and clone size, that table is used; D and trimming come from the DNA. The table has around 110,000 clones, about three quarters seen once; the top ten hold more than 5.5%. V gene TRBV4-1 combines with J gene TRBJ2-6, with 7 bases matching TRBD1. The origin of this receptor is a man older than 75 with COVID-19, enrolled during active disease. Sequences were obtained from peripheral blood. The CDR3 spells CASRFGVGTASGANVLTF. The CDR3 DNA reads TGCGCCAGCAGGTTCGGGGTGGGGACAGCCTCTGGGGCCAACGTCCTGACTTTC.